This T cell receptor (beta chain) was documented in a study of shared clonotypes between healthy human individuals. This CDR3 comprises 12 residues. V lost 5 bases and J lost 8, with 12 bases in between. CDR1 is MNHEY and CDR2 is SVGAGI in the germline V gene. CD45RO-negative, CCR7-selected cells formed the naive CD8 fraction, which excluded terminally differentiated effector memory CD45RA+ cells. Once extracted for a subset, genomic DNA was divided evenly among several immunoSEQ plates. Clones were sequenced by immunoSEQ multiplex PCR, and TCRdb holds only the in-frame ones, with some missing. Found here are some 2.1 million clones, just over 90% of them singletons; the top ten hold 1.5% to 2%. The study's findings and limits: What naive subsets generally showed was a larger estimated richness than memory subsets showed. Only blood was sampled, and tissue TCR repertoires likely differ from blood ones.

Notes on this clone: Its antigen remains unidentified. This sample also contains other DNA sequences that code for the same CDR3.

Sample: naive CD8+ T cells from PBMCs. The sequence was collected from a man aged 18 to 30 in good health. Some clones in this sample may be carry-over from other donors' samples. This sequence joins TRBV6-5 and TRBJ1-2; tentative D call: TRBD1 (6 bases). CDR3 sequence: CASSPRGGGYTF. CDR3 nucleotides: TGTGCCAGCAGTCCCCGAGGGGGGGGCTACACCTTC.